A selection of T cell receptor beta chains follows, all from one sample in a study of memory CD4+ T cells and cytomegalovirus serostatus. The method was immunoSEQ multiplex PCR; TCRdb's version includes in-frame clones alone and lacks a portion of them. Here the sample spans about 50,000 clones, 82% being singletons. What was sequenced was memory CD4+ T cells from blood. Source of these receptors: an adult in good health and CMV-seronegative. CDR3s include the opening cysteine and the closing phenylalanine or tryptophan. D genes are given only for firm matches. Clone size is stated in some rows and not others, as once, few, many or a class when expanded.

size,V,D,J,CDR3,DNA
NA,TRBV19,TRBD1,TRBJ2-7,CASSTGTGGTYEQYF,TGTGCCAGTAGTACGGGGACAGGGGGCACCTACGAGCAGTACTTC
NA,TRBV6-1,NA,TRBJ1-6,CASKEGAYNSPLHF,TGTGCCAGCAAGGAGGGCGCGTATAATTCACCCCTCCACTTT
NA,TRBV19,TRBD1,TRBJ2-7,CASSRQGNYEQYF,TGTGCCAGTAGTCGACAGGGGAACTACGAGCAGTACTTC
once,TRBV28,TRBD1,TRBJ2-1,CASSLRFRDRGNEQFF,TGTGCCAGCAGTTTAAGGTTCCGGGACAGGGGTAATGAGCAGTTCTTC
NA,TRBV7-9,NA,TRBJ2-7,CASSLGLQSYEQYF,TGTGCCAGCAGCCTGGGACTCCAATCCTACGAGCAGTACTTC
NA,TRBV6-6,NA,TRBJ2-3,CASSLRGQQYF,TGTGCCAGCAGTCTCCGAGGACAGCAGTATTTT
NA,TRBV5-1,NA,TRBJ1-1,CASSSTGPMNTEAFF,TGCGCCAGCAGCTCCACAGGGCCAATGAACACTGAAGCTTTCTTT
NA,TRBV10-1,NA,TRBJ1-1,CAFYTRTTQEGNTEAFF,TGCGCCTTCTATACTAGGACAACCCAGGAGGGGAACACTGAAGCTTTCTTT
NA,TRBV19,NA,TRBJ1-2,CASSIDPVRAGRSNYGYTF,TGTGCCAGTAGTATAGACCCAGTGCGGGCAGGGCGATCAAACTATGGCTACACCTTC
NA,TRBV10-2,NA,TRBJ2-7,CASSAKAAAYEQYF,TGCGCCAGCAGCGCGAAGGCGGCAGCCTACGAGCAGTACTTC
once,TRBV25-1,NA,TRBJ1-6,CASSDRGGFSYNSPLHF,TGTGCCAGCAGTGATCGGGGTGGGTTCTCCTATAATTCACCCCTCCACTTT
NA,TRBV5-8,TRBD1,TRBJ1-1,CASSESLQGTNTEAFF,TGTGCCAGCAGCGAATCCTTACAGGGGACTAACACTGAAGCTTTCTTT
NA,TRBV18,NA,TRBJ1-6,CASSPWTAGGQGSSYNSPLHF,TGTGCCAGCTCACCATGGACCGCGGGGGGGCAGGGGAGCTCCTATAATTCACCCCTCCACTTT
NA,TRBV7-2,NA,TRBJ1-3,CASSLALMGASGNTIYF,TGTGCCAGCAGCTTAGCGCTGATGGGGGCATCTGGAAACACCATATATTTT
NA,TRBV7-2,NA,TRBJ2-7,CASSPGSGGGGEQYF,TGTGCCAGCAGCCCCGGGTCCGGGGGAGGAGGCGAGCAGTACTTC
NA,TRBV5-5,TRBD1,TRBJ1-1,CASSLRQGTMNTEAFF,TGTGCCAGCAGCCTAAGACAGGGCACGATGAACACTGAAGCTTTCTTT
NA,TRBV6-1,NA,TRBJ1-4,CASSVTERAEKLFF,TGTGCCAGCAGTGTGACAGAACGGGCAGAAAAACTGTTTTTT
once,TRBV11-2,NA,TRBJ1-6,CASSLWASGASTAPLHF,TGTGCCAGCAGCTTATGGGCCTCGGGGGCGTCGACGGCACCCCTCCACTTT
once,TRBV30,NA,TRBJ1-3,CAWSGILRESGNTIYF,TGTGCCTGGAGTGGCATTCTCAGGGAATCTGGAAACACCATATATTTT
NA,TRBV28,NA,TRBJ1-6,CASSLGGDNSPLHF,TGTGCCAGCAGTTTAGGTGGAGATAATTCACCCCTCCACTTT
few,TRBV10-1,NA,TRBJ1-4,CASSASLAKEKLFF,TGCGCCAGCAGTGCTTCGCTTGCCAAGGAAAAACTGTTTTTT
NA,TRBV19,TRBD1,TRBJ1-1,CASSRQGATNTEAFF,TGTGCCAGTAGTAGACAGGGGGCAACGAACACTGAAGCTTTCTTT
NA,TRBV28,NA,TRBJ2-6,CASRAPDRHYSGANVLTF,TGTGCCAGCAGGGCACCGGATCGGCACTACTCTGGGGCCAACGTCCTGACTTTC
NA,TRBV12-5,TRBD1,TRBJ2-1,CASGLERTGKNEQFF,TGTGCTAGTGGTTTGGAAAGGACAGGGAAGAATGAGCAGTTCTTC
NA,TRBV11-2,NA,TRBJ1-3,CASSFGIDGNTIYF,TGTGCCAGCAGCTTCGGGATCGATGGAAACACCATATATTTT
NA,TRBV7-6,TRBD2,TRBJ2-2,CASSLGGGTNTGELFF,TGTGCCAGCAGCTTAGGGGGAGGGACGAACACCGGGGAGCTGTTTTTT
NA,TRBV7-2,NA,TRBJ2-5,CASSLAALGIQETQYF,TGTGCCAGCAGCTTAGCGGCTCTAGGGATACAAGAGACCCAGTACTTC
NA,TRBV14,NA,TRBJ1-2,CASSHLNLGVKYGYTF,TGTGCCAGCAGCCACCTAAACCTCGGGGTGAAATATGGCTACACCTTC
NA,TRBV21-1,NA,TRBJ2-1,CASSKEGPLSYNEQFF,TGTGCCAGCAGCAAAGAAGGCCCTCTCTCCTACAATGAGCAGTTCTTC